This T cell receptor (beta chain) was identified during a study of early T cells in non-severe SARS-CoV-2 infection. Across the whole study: Whole-blood bulk RNA, unsorted, was sequenced, and chains were unpaired.

Unique molecular identifiers were added to individual cDNA molecules. TCRdb itself ran the 5' RACE reads through MiXCR, one entry per CDR3 protein. The table has roughly 86,000 distinct CDR3 sequences, around 5.6% seen once. This clonotype was counted between two and nine times. The CDR3 loop spans 15 amino acids. V lost 5 bases and J lost 6, with 20 bases in between. CDR1 is MNHEY, CDR2 SVGEGT, per germline. The gene calls are TRBV6-2 or TRBV6-3 and TRBJ2-7, with D possibly being TRBD2 (5 bases). Sequenced: whole blood. The sequence derives from an adult who was a healthcare worker with PCR-confirmed SARS-CoV-2 infection or an uninfected control (not recorded which). The DNA of the CDR3 is TGTGCCAGCAGTCGGGGTGGCGGGCTGGCCCGCGAGCAGTACTTC. Translating gives CASSRGGGLAREQYF.